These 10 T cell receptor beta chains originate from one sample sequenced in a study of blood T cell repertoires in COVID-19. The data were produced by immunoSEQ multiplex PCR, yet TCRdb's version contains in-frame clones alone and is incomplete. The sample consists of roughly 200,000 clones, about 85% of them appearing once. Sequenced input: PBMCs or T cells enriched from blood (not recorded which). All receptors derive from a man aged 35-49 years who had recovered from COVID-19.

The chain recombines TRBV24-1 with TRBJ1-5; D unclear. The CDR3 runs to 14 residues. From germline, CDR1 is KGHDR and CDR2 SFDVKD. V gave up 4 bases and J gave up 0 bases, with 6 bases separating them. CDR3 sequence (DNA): TGTGCCACCAGTGACCCCCTTAGCAATCAGCCCCAGCATTTT. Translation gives CATSDPLSNQPQHF.

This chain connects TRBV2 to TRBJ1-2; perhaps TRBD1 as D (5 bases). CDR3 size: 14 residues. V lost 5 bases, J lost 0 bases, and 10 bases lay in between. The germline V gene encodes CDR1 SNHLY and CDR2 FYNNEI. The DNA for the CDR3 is TGTGCCAGCAGTCCAGGGTCGGCTAACTATGGCTACACCTTC. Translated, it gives CASSPGSANYGYTF. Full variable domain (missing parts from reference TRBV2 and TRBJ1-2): EPEVTQTPSHQVTQMGQEVILRCVPISNHLYFYWYRQILGQKVEFLVSFYNNEISEKSEIFDDQFSVERPDGSNFTLKIRSTKLEDSAMYFCASSPGSANYGYTFGSGTRLTVV.

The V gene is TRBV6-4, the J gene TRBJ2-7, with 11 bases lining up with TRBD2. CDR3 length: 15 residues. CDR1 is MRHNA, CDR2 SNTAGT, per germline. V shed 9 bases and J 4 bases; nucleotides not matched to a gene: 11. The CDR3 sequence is CARRGFTSGRYEQYF. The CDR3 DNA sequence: TGTGCCAGGAGGGGGTTTACTAGCGGGAGATACGAGCAGTACTTC.

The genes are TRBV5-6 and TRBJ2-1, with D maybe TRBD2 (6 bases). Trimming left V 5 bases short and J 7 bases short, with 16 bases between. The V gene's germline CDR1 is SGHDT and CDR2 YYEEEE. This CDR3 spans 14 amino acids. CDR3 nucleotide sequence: TGTGCCAGCAGTCTTAACCTAGCGATGAATGAGCAGTTCTTC. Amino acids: CASSLNLAMNEQFF.

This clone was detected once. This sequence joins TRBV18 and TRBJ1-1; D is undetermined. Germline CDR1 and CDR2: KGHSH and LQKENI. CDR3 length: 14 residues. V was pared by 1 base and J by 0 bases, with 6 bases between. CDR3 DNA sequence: TGTGCCAGCTCACCACAACAGTTGAACACTGAAGCTTTCTTT. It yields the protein CASSPQQLNTEAFF.

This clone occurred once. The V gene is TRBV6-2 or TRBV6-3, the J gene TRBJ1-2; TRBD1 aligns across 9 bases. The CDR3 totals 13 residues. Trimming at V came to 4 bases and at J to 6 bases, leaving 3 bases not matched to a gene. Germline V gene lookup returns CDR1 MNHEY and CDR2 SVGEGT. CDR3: CASSLGTGNGYTF. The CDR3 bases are TGTGCCAGCAGTTTGGGGACAGGGAATGGCTACACCTTC.

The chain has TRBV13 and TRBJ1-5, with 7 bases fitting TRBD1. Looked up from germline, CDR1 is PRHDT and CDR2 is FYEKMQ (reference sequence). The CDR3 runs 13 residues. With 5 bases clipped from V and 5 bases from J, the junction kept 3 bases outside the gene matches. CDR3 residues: CASSDGTDQPQHF. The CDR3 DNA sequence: TGTGCCAGCAGCGACGGGACAGATCAGCCCCAGCATTTT.

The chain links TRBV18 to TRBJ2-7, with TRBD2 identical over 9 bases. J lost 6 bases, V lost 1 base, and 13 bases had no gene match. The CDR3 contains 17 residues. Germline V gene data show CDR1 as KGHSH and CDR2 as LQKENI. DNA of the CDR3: TGTGCCAGCTCACCACGGAATAGCGGGAGTCTTTCCGGCGAGCAGTACTTC. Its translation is CASSPRNSGSLSGEQYF.

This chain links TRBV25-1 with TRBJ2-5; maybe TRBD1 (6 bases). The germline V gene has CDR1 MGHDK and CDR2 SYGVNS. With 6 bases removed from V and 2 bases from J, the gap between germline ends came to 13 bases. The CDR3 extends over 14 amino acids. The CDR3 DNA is TGTGCCAGCAGACAAACAGGGATGCAAGAGACCCAGTACTTC. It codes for CASRQTGMQETQYF.

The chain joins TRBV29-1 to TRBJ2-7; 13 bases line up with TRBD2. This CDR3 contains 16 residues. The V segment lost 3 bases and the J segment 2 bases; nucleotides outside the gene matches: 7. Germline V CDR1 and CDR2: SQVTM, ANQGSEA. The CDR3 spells CSVEVEGTSGTYEQYF. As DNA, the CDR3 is TGCAGCGTTGAGGTGGAAGGGACTAGCGGGACCTACGAGCAGTACTTC.